The 20 T cell receptor beta chains given below trace back to one sample, sequenced in a study of blood T cell repertoires in COVID-19. Generated by immunoSEQ multiplex PCR, the TCRdb table keeps only in-frame clones and is missing some. The table has a few hundred thousand clones, approximately 83% seen once; the top ten hold 15% to 18%. The source material was peripheral blood. The receptors were gathered from a person between 70 and 80 years old with COVID-19, enrolled during active disease.

The V call is TRBV3-1 (or the pseudogene TRBV3-2), the J call TRBJ2-1; 12 nucleotides align to TRBD2. V dropped 1 base and J dropped 4; count of bases not matched to a gene: 17. This CDR3 is built from 21 residues. Germline V gene sequence: CDR1 LGHDT, CDR2 YNNKEL (reference sequence). CDR3 sequence: CASSQVRGLAGRVAMYNEQFF. The CDR3 bases are TGTGCCAGCAGCCAAGTTCGTGGACTAGCGGGACGAGTGGCAATGTACAATGAGCAGTTCTTC.

The chain links TRBV5-1 to TRBJ2-3; D unclear. The germline V gene encodes CDR1 SGHRS and CDR2 YFSETQ. Deletions cut 0 bases from V and 0 bases from J, with 8 bases between. This CDR3 comprises 15 residues. CDR3 sequence (DNA): TGCGCCAGCAGCTTGGTTCCTTCTAGCACAGATACGCAGTATTTT. It translates to CASSLVPSSTDTQYF.

Only a few counts were recorded for this clone. The chain joins TRBV24-1 to TRBJ1-5; D remains ambiguous. Germline V gene lookup returns CDR1 KGHDR and CDR2 SFDVKD. This CDR3 is 15 amino acids long. V lost 4 bases and J lost 4, with 13 bases in between. The CDR3 sequence: CATSERGPFNQPQHF. In nucleotides, the CDR3 is TGTGCCACCAGTGAACGGGGTCCATTTAATCAGCCCCAGCATTTT.

The rearrangement joins TRBV7-9 to TRBJ2-6; a weak D match, TRBD2 (5 bases). V gave up 5 bases and J gave up 0 bases, with 8 bases separating them. Germline CDR1 SEHNR, CDR2 FQNEAQ (reference sequence). CDR3 length: 15 amino acids. The CDR3 DNA sequence: TGTGCCAGCAGCCAGGAGGACTCTGGGGCCAACGTCCTGACTTTC. Protein: CASSQEDSGANVLTF.

J is TRBJ2-3 and V is TRBV29-1; 10 bases fit TRBD2. The CDR3 spans 15 residues. Trimming cost V 4 bases and J 4 bases; bases outside gene matches: 8. Looked up from germline, CDR1 is SQVTM and CDR2 is ANQGSEA. The CDR3 sequence is CSVVASGSPPDTQYF. For the CDR3, the DNA is TGCAGCGTTGTCGCTAGCGGGAGCCCGCCAGATACGCAGTATTTT.

The rearrangement links TRBV11-2 to TRBJ1-4; D is uncertain. Germline loops: CDR1 SGHAT, CDR2 FQNNGV. V was cut by 4 bases and J by 8 bases, with 17 bases left in between. CDR3 length: 15 residues. The CDR3 region is CASSSAPGSWEKLFF. The CDR3 DNA sequence: TGTGCCAGCAGCTCCGCTCCGGGATCTTGGGAAAAACTGTTTTTT.

The rearrangement joins TRBV28 to TRBJ1-4; D might be TRBD1 (5 bases). This CDR3 comprises 17 residues. Germline loops: CDR1 MDHEN, CDR2 SYDVKM. Trimming took 3 bases from V and 0 from J, leaving 14 bases between them. The CDR3 DNA sequence: TGTGCCAGCAGTTTGGCCGGGGGACTTGCAACTAATGAAAAACTGTTTTTT. Protein product: CASSLAGGLATNEKLFF.

The chain has TRBV7-2 and TRBJ1-2; the D is unclear. Germline CDR1 SGHTA, CDR2 FQGNSA. Between the trimmed V and J ends, which lost 5 bases and 4 bases, there was a span of 17 bases. The CDR3 contains 15 residues. Here the CDR3 reads CASSHPGGSFYGYTF. CDR3 DNA sequence: TGTGCCAGCAGCCACCCCGGAGGGAGCTTCTATGGCTACACCTTC.

This clone was recorded only once. V usage is TRBV11-2 and J usage is TRBJ1-6, with no clear D. Germline V gene lookup returns CDR1 SGHAT and CDR2 FQNNGV. This CDR3 has 13 residues. V dropped 5 bases and J dropped 10 bases, with 12 bases sitting between them. CDR3 protein: CASSLGSRSPLHF. The DNA of the CDR3 is TGTGCCAGCAGCCTAGGGTCGAGGTCACCCCTCCACTTT.

The V call is TRBV19, the J call TRBJ1-5; no reliable D call. Germline V gives CDR1 LNHDA, CDR2 SQIVND (reference sequence). The CDR3 covers 17 residues. V dropped 3 bases and J dropped 0 bases, with 15 bases sitting between them. CDR3 nucleotide sequence: TGTGCCAGTAGTATCAAACAGAGAAGCTATAGCAATCAGCCCCAGCATTTT. This gives the protein CASSIKQRSYSNQPQHF.

The chain couples TRBV4-1 to TRBJ1-5, with 8 bases aligning to TRBD1. CDR3 size: 17 residues. Germline-derived CDR1 and CDR2 are MGHRA and YSYEKL. V lost 2 bases and J lost 4; bases outside the gene matches: 10. CDR3 amino acids: CASSQSPAGTGNQPQHF. The CDR3, as DNA: TGCGCCAGCAGCCAAAGCCCCGCTGGGACAGGAAATCAGCCCCAGCATTTT.

The V gene is TRBV6-5, the J gene TRBJ1-3; possible D gene TRBD1, 5 bases. CDR3 length equals 15 residues. CDR1 and CDR2 (germline): MNHEY, SVGAGI. Trimming left V 0 bases short and J 2 bases short, with 8 bases between. The CDR3 bases are TGTGCCAGCAGTTACTCCGGCAGGGCTGGAAACACCATATATTTT. Its translation is CASSYSGRAGNTIYF.

This rearrangement joins TRBV28 to TRBJ2-5, with 12 positions matching TRBD2. The CDR3 is 15 residues long. Losses at the gene ends were 5 bases for V and 5 bases for J; bases not matched to a gene: 6. Germline V lookup: CDR1 MDHEN, CDR2 SYDVKM. The CDR3 nucleotides read TGTGCCAGCAGTACTACTAGCGGGGGGAGCGAGACCCAGTACTTC. Protein sequence: CASSTTSGGSETQYF.

The sample holds one count of this clone. The chain employs TRBV7-8 and TRBJ1-4, with D perhaps matching TRBD1 (5 bases). This CDR3 contains 15 residues. Trimming took 1 base from V and 8 from J, leaving 14 bases between them. Germline CDR1 is SGHVS and CDR2 is FQNEAQ. CDR3 in DNA: TGTGCCAGCAGCTTAGAAACAGGACCCCAGGAAAAACTGTTTTTT. Translating it yields CASSLETGPQEKLFF.

This clone has a single count. The rearrangement links TRBV2 to TRBJ2-7, with 9 bases that match TRBD2. The V and J ends lost 2 bases and 1 base, in that order; junction bases with no gene match: 0. The CDR3 is 14 amino acids. The germline V gene encodes CDR1 SNHLY and CDR2 FYNNEI. CDR3 DNA: TGTGCCAGCAGTGAACTAGCGGGGTCCTACGAGCAGTACTTC. Translated: CASSELAGSYEQYF.

This clone was detected once. The chain uses TRBV15 and TRBJ2-3; possibly TRBD2 for D (5 bases). V dropped 5 bases and J dropped 5 bases, with 11 bases sitting between them. The CDR3 extends over 13 amino acids. CDR1 LNHNV and CDR2 YYDKDF come from the germline V gene (reference sequence). The CDR3 is CATSAGPVDTQYF. The CDR3 DNA is TGTGCCACCAGCGCGGGCCCGGTAGATACGCAGTATTTT.

The chain is built from TRBV7-8 and TRBJ2-1; 11 bases are shared with TRBD1. This CDR3 is 13 amino acids long. J lost 9 bases, V lost 3 bases, and 1 base had no gene match. Germline values: CDR1 SGHVS, CDR2 FQNEAQ. CDR3 in amino acids: CASSFGTGGEQFF. The CDR3 nucleotides read TGTGCCAGCAGCTTCGGGACAGGGGGTGAGCAGTTCTTC.

This sequence joins TRBV24-1 and TRBJ2-7; 11 nucleotides align to TRBD1. This CDR3 has 17 amino acids. Trimming cost V 4 bases and J 1 base; bases outside gene matches: 8. Looked up from germline, CDR1 is KGHDR and CDR2 is SFDVKD. The CDR3 sequence is CATSEGTGGSSSYEQYF. CDR3 coding DNA: TGTGCCACCAGTGAAGGGACAGGGGGTTCCTCATCCTACGAGCAGTACTTC.

This sequence joins TRBV28 and TRBJ1-4; the match to TRBD1 covers 7 bases. Losses at the gene ends were 6 bases for V and 7 bases for J; bases not matched to a gene: 8. From germline, CDR1 is MDHEN and CDR2 SYDVKM. This CDR3 has 14 amino acids. CDR3 bases: TGTGCCAGCAGATCAGACAGGGTGGGTGAAAAACTGTTTTTT. Translated: CASRSDRVGEKLFF.

V and J are TRBV5-1 and TRBJ1-1; D uncertain. Trimming took 0 bases from V and 1 from J, leaving 10 bases between them. The CDR3 length is 15 residues. CDR1 is SGHRS and CDR2 is YFSETQ in the germline V gene. The CDR3 DNA reads TGCGCCAGCAGCTTGGCGCGACACCAGAACACTGAAGCTTTCTTT. This encodes CASSLARHQNTEAFF.